A single sample gave rise to the 15 T cell receptor beta chains below, sequenced in a study of CD8+ T cells in alopecia areata. RNA, once extracted, was reverse transcribed into cDNA for use as the sequencing template. TCRdb's table, derived via immunoSEQ multiplex PCR, lists solely in-frame clones and lacks some. The sample holds 140,000 to 150,000 clones, about 47% seen once. This specimen was CD4+ T cells sorted from blood, taken at week 0. Receptors originate from a human donor with alopecia areata.

This clone was recorded a few times. The chain is built from TRBV6-5 and TRBJ2-7, with a weak D call TRBD1 (5 bases). The V gene lost 7 bases and the J gene lost 5 bases, with 18 bases spanning the gap. CDR1 and CDR2 (germline): MNHEY, SVGAGI. There are 14 residues in the CDR3. In nucleotides, the CDR3 is TGTGCCAGCACCGTCAAGGCAGGGATTAACGAGCAGTACTTC. It translates to CASTVKAGINEQYF.

There are a few counts of this clone. This sequence joins TRBV30 and TRBJ1-2; 8 bases fit TRBD1. The germline gives CDR1 GTSNPN, CDR2 SVGIG (reference sequence). The J segment lost 0 bases and the V segment lost 3 bases, leaving 6 bases of the junction unmatched. This CDR3 spans 15 amino acids. The CDR3 loop reads CAWSQQGGTNYGYTF. CDR3 DNA: TGTGCCTGGAGCCAACAGGGGGGGACTAACTATGGCTACACCTTC.

The V and J genes are TRBV5-1 and TRBJ2-1, with D tentatively TRBD1 (5 bases). CDR3 size: 15 residues. V shed 0 bases and J shed 8 bases, with 15 bases lying between them. Germline V gives CDR1 SGHRS, CDR2 YFSETQ. CDR3 sequence (DNA): TGCGCCAGCAGCTTGGCGGCAGGGCTAAGCTATGAGCAGTTCTTC. Its protein is CASSLAAGLSYEQFF.

This clone came up a few times. The chain employs TRBV25-1 and TRBJ2-7; tentatively, D is TRBD1 (7 bases). Looked up from germline, CDR1 is MGHDK and CDR2 is SYGVNS. Trimming shortened V by 5 bases and J by 1 base, and 12 bases separated the two germline ends. The CDR3 loop spans 14 amino acids. The CDR3 bases are TGTGCCAGCAGTTTCCAGGGGGGTTCCTACGAGCAGTACTTC. Protein: CASSFQGGSYEQYF.

This clone has more than one count but fewer than ten. The CDR3 loop is CASSVLAGPYEQYF. The CDR3 DNA reads as TGTGCCAGCTCGGTACTAGCGGGGCCCTACGAGCAGTACTTC. V usage is TRBV27 and J usage is TRBJ2-7, with 10 nucleotides matching TRBD2. This CDR3 has 14 residues. Germline CDR1 and CDR2: MNHEY and SMNVEV (reference sequence). Trimming removed 8 bases from V and 2 bases from J; junction bases left unmatched: 6.

The chain joins TRBV19 to TRBJ1-1, with a tentative D call TRBD1 (6 bases). This CDR3 spans 11 amino acids. V gave up 9 bases and J gave up 8 bases, with 13 bases separating them. Looked up from germline, CDR1 is LNHDA and CDR2 is SQIVND (reference sequence). CDR3 DNA: TGTGCCAGCAGCGACAGGTTCGAAGCTTTCTTT. This codes for CASSDRFEAFF. Complete variable domain (other parts from reference TRBV19 and TRBJ1-1): DGGITQSPKYLFRKEGQNVTLSCEQNLNHDAMYWYRQDPGQGLRLIYYSQIVNDFQKGDIAEGYSVSREKKESFPLTVTSAQKNPTAFYLCASSDRFEAFFGQGTRLTVV.

This chain connects TRBV29-1 to TRBJ1-1; no definite D call. V was trimmed by 7 bases and J by 4 bases, leaving 19 bases between them. The germline gives CDR1 SQVTM, CDR2 ANQGSEA. CDR3 length equals 14 residues. CDR3 region: CSANLVGFATEAFF. In DNA, the CDR3 is TGCAGCGCCAACCTTGTAGGGTTCGCCACTGAAGCTTTCTTT.

This chain links TRBV27 with TRBJ2-5; D is possibly TRBD2 (5 bases). V was cut by 5 bases and J by 4 bases, with 11 bases left in between. Germline lookup yields CDR1 MNHEY and CDR2 SMNVEV (reference sequence). This CDR3 is built from 13 residues. DNA of the CDR3: TGTGCCAGCAGTGCCTGGGGAGCAGAGACCCAGTACTTC. It specifies CASSAWGAETQYF.

In its sample, this clone was seen a few times. This sequence joins TRBV7-9 and TRBJ1-2, with TRBD1 matching 11 bases. V gave up 4 bases and J gave up 5 bases; unmatched junction bases: 6. This CDR3 contains 15 residues. Germline-derived CDR1 and CDR2 are SEHNR and FQNEAQ (reference sequence). The CDR3: CASSSRTGGIYGYTF. CDR3 nucleotides: TGTGCCAGCAGCTCAAGGACAGGGGGCATATATGGCTACACCTTC.

V is TRBV2 and J is TRBJ2-7; no definite D call. With 7 bases removed from V and 2 bases from J, the gap between germline ends came to 6 bases. CDR1 is SNHLY, CDR2 FYNNEI, per germline. The CDR3 loop spans 11 amino acids. The CDR3 coding sequence is TGTGCCAGCAACTACGCCTACGAGCAGTACTTC. Protein: CASNYAYEQYF. The variable domain in full, with the rest retrieved from reference TRBV2 and TRBJ2-7, is EPEVTQTPSHQVTQMGQEVILRCVPISNHLYFYWYRQILGQKVEFLVSFYNNEISEKSEIFDDQFSVERPDGSNFTLKIRSTKLEDSAMYFCASNYAYEQYFGPGTRLTVT.

V and J are TRBV6-5 and TRBJ1-1; 10 nucleotides match TRBD1. CDR1 and CDR2 (germline): MNHEY, SVGAGI. The CDR3 has 14 residues. Germline trimming cut 6 bases from V and 13 bases from J; bases unmatched to any gene: 14. The CDR3 coding sequence is TGTGCCAGCAGGCCTATAGACAGGGGGCATCACGGTTTCTTT. Its protein is CASRPIDRGHHGFF.

V and J are TRBV7-9 and TRBJ1-2; 8 nucleotides align to TRBD1. Trimming cost V 4 bases and J 8 bases; bases outside gene matches: 3. The CDR3 spans 12 residues. Germline CDR1 and CDR2: SEHNR and FQNEAQ (reference sequence). CDR3 DNA: TGTGCCAGCAGCTCATGGGACAGGGGCTACACCTTC. Translated, it gives CASSSWDRGYTF.

The V and J genes are TRBV30 and TRBJ2-7, with a weak D call TRBD2 (6 bases). The V end was cut by 5 bases, the J end by 2 bases, with 13 bases between. Germline lookup yields CDR1 GTSNPN and CDR2 SVGIG (reference sequence). The CDR3 has 13 residues. The DNA for the CDR3 is TGTGCCTGGGGGGGGAATGGAGCCTACGAGCAGTACTTC. It yields the protein CAWGGNGAYEQYF.

This chain joins TRBV5-1 and TRBJ1-1; 10 bases line up with TRBD1. Germline V gene lookup returns CDR1 SGHRS and CDR2 YFSETQ. With 4 bases clipped from V and 1 base from J, the junction kept 4 bases outside the gene matches. The CDR3 runs 15 residues. The CDR3: CASSPRTGGNTEAFF. The CDR3 DNA reads as TGCGCCAGCAGCCCCAGGACAGGGGGGAACACTGAAGCTTTCTTT. The variable domain in full, with the rest retrieved from reference TRBV5-1 and TRBJ1-1, is KAGVTQTPRYLIKTRGQQVTLSCSPISGHRSVSWYQQTPGQGLQFLFEYFSETQRNKGNFPGRFSGRQFSNSRSEMNVSTLELGDSALYLCASSPRTGGNTEAFFGQGTRLTVV.

V usage is TRBV9 and J usage is TRBJ2-2; 9 bases line up with TRBD2. Germline-derived CDR1 and CDR2 are SGDLS and YYNGEE. This CDR3 spans 18 amino acids. Germline trimming cut 0 bases from V and 6 bases from J; bases unmatched to any gene: 12. The CDR3 is CASSVAGGSGRTAGELFF. CDR3 nucleotides: TGTGCCAGCAGCGTAGCTGGGGGGAGCGGGAGGACGGCCGGGGAGCTGTTTTTT.